This TCR beta chain was observed in a study of cytomegalovirus exposure and HLA in healthy donors. The study, taken as a whole, reports: The study dropped some indistinguishable V segments, TRBV6-2 and TRBV6-3 among them. It was 160 or so TCR beta chains that were listed as cytomegalovirus-associated. Some highly shared sequence variants likely arose as a pipeline artifact. What a later analysis showed was that several of the most significant clusters appeared linked to common viral pathogens.

CDR3 length equals 10 residues. CDR1 is GTSNPN and CDR2 is SVGIG in the germline V gene (reference sequence). The junction had 1 base not matched to a gene; V was cut back by 5 bases and J by 11 bases. In regard to this clone: Its target is not known.

PCR was performed using 60 Vbeta and 13 Jbeta primers. Libraries were prepared by immunoSEQ multiplex PCR; TCRdb keeps only in-frame clonotypes and omits some of them. The sample shows some 170,000 clones, about 69% of them seen only once. The sequence derives from a male donor in good health and CMV-seronegative. The sequenced material came from PBMCs. This rearrangement joins TRBV30 to TRBJ1-2, with 11 bases fitting TRBD1. The CDR3 loop is CAWGQGAYTF. Written as DNA, the CDR3 is TGTGCCTGGGGACAGGGGGCATACACCTTC.